These T cell receptor beta chains were read from a single sample in a study of shared clonotypes between healthy human individuals. TCRdb's table, derived via immunoSEQ multiplex PCR, lists solely in-frame clones and lacks some. This repertoire shows around 1.9 million clones, 93% found once; its top ten account for more than 1.5%. The material sequenced was naive CD8+ T cells from PBMCs. The receptors shown here come from a man in his late teens or twenties in good health. Some clones in this sample may be carry-over from other donors' samples. CDR3s include the opening cysteine and the closing phenylalanine or tryptophan. Each record gives: CDR3 protein, CDR3 DNA, D gene, J gene, clone size, V gene. D genes are given only for firm matches. A row's size may be missing; if present it is once, few, many or a size class.

CDR3aa: CASSPSTGFYEQYF
CDR3nt: TGTGCCAGCAGCCCGTCGACAGGGTTTTACGAGCAGTACTTC
d_gene: TRBD1
j_gene: TRBJ2-7
abundance: .
v_gene: TRBV7-9

CDR3aa: CASSASDNGHGYTF
CDR3nt: TGTGCCAGCAGCGCCTCGGACAACGGCCATGGCTACACCTTC
d_gene: .
j_gene: TRBJ1-2
abundance: .
v_gene: TRBV9

CDR3aa: CASSLRLGTEETQYF
CDR3nt: TGCGCCAGCAGCTTGAGGCTGGGGACAGAAGAGACCCAGTACTTC
d_gene: TRBD1
j_gene: TRBJ2-5
abundance: .
v_gene: TRBV5-1

CDR3aa: CASRTLIRDEQYF
CDR3nt: TGTGCCAGCAGGACGTTAATCAGGGACGAGCAGTACTTC
d_gene: .
j_gene: TRBJ2-7
abundance: .
v_gene: TRBV7-2

CDR3aa: CASSPQGEIYGYTF
CDR3nt: TGTGCCAGTAGTCCACAGGGGGAGATCTATGGCTACACCTTC
d_gene: TRBD1
j_gene: TRBJ1-2
abundance: .
v_gene: TRBV19

CDR3aa: CASKSGTYRHQPQHF
CDR3nt: TGTGCCAGTAAATCCGGGACGTATAGACATCAGCCCCAGCATTTT
d_gene: .
j_gene: TRBJ1-5
abundance: once
v_gene: TRBV28

CDR3aa: CASSSRLGEQFF
CDR3nt: TGTGCCAGCAGCTCCCGACTCGGTGAGCAGTTCTTC
d_gene: .
j_gene: TRBJ2-1
abundance: .
v_gene: TRBV7-8

CDR3aa: CASSFPKLFQGDNQPQHF
CDR3nt: TGTGCCAGCAGTTTTCCTAAGCTCTTCCAGGGCGACAATCAGCCCCAGCATTTT
d_gene: .
j_gene: TRBJ1-5
abundance: .
v_gene: TRBV28

CDR3aa: CASSSSVGDVAYGYTF
CDR3nt: TGTGCCAGCAGTTCCTCCGTGGGGGATGTTGCCTATGGCTACACCTTC
d_gene: .
j_gene: TRBJ1-2
abundance: once
v_gene: TRBV27

CDR3aa: CASSPDRLGEKLFF
CDR3nt: TGTGCCAGCAGTCCGGACAGGCTGGGGGAAAAACTGTTTTTT
d_gene: TRBD1
j_gene: TRBJ1-4
abundance: .
v_gene: TRBV7-6

CDR3aa: CASSLWEVATNEKLFF
CDR3nt: TGCGCCAGCAGCTTGTGGGAGGTTGCAACTAATGAAAAACTGTTTTTT
d_gene: .
j_gene: TRBJ1-4
abundance: .
v_gene: TRBV5-1

CDR3aa: CASSFGQGIPDTQYF
CDR3nt: TGTGCCAGCAGCTTCGGACAGGGGATCCCAGATACGCAGTATTTT
d_gene: TRBD1
j_gene: TRBJ2-3
abundance: .
v_gene: TRBV5-6

CDR3aa: CASSPRDRGYEQYF
CDR3nt: TGCGCCAGCAGCCCTCGGGACAGGGGCTACGAGCAGTACTTC
d_gene: TRBD1
j_gene: TRBJ2-7
abundance: once
v_gene: TRBV5-1

CDR3aa: CASSQGYGRETQYF
CDR3nt: TGCGCCAGCAGCCAAGGGTACGGGAGAGAGACCCAGTACTTC
d_gene: .
j_gene: TRBJ2-5
abundance: .
v_gene: TRBV4-3

CDR3aa: CASSPQGINQPQHF
CDR3nt: TGTGCCAGCAGCCCTCAGGGGATCAATCAGCCCCAGCATTTT
d_gene: .
j_gene: TRBJ1-5
abundance: .
v_gene: TRBV7-9

CDR3aa: CATTGDYNEQFF
CDR3nt: TGTGCCACCACGGGGGACTACAATGAGCAGTTCTTC
d_gene: .
j_gene: TRBJ2-1
abundance: .
v_gene: TRBV6-5

CDR3aa: CASSPTSGRDTQYF
CDR3nt: TGTGCCAGCAGTCCGACTAGCGGGCGAGATACGCAGTATTTT
d_gene: TRBD2
j_gene: TRBJ2-3
abundance: .
v_gene: TRBV25-1

CDR3aa: CASSFRAGEATNEKLFF
CDR3nt: TGTGCCAGCAGTTTTCGGGCAGGGGAGGCAACTAATGAAAAACTGTTTTTT
d_gene: .
j_gene: TRBJ1-4
abundance: once
v_gene: TRBV28

CDR3aa: CAISESVRSYEQYF
CDR3nt: TGTGCCATCAGTGAGTCGGTTCGATCCTACGAGCAGTACTTC
d_gene: .
j_gene: TRBJ2-7
abundance: .
v_gene: TRBV10-3

CDR3aa: CASSIGFTEAFF
CDR3nt: TGTGCCAGTAGTATAGGGTTCACTGAAGCTTTCTTT
d_gene: .
j_gene: TRBJ1-1
abundance: .
v_gene: TRBV19

CDR3aa: CASSSWGLENEQFF
CDR3nt: TGTGCCAGCAGCTCGTGGGGTCTCGAGAATGAGCAGTTCTTC
d_gene: .
j_gene: TRBJ2-1
abundance: once
v_gene: TRBV7-6

CDR3aa: CASSEAGLNTQYF
CDR3nt: TGTGCCAGCAGTGAAGCGGGACTCAATACGCAGTATTTT
d_gene: .
j_gene: TRBJ2-3
abundance: .
v_gene: TRBV6-1

CDR3aa: CAWSVPGLASYGQYF
CDR3nt: TGTGCCTGGAGTGTTCCGGGACTAGCTTCCTACGGGCAGTACTTC
d_gene: TRBD2
j_gene: TRBJ2-7
abundance: .
v_gene: TRBV30

CDR3aa: CASISGDPNEKLFF
CDR3nt: TGTGCCAGCATTTCAGGGGATCCGAATGAAAAACTGTTTTTT
d_gene: .
j_gene: TRBJ1-4
abundance: .
v_gene: TRBV2

CDR3aa: CASPQKQGGRSYEQYF
CDR3nt: TGTGCCAGTCCCCAAAAGCAAGGTGGGAGATCCTACGAGCAGTACTTC
d_gene: .
j_gene: TRBJ2-7
abundance: .
v_gene: TRBV2

CDR3aa: CASSYSRNRPSGEQYF
CDR3nt: TGTGCCAGCAGCTATAGCAGGAACAGGCCTTCGGGGGAGCAGTACTTC
d_gene: .
j_gene: TRBJ2-7
abundance: .
v_gene: TRBV7-9

CDR3aa: CASSLFTGQVQETQYF
CDR3nt: TGTGCCAGCAGCTTGTTTACGGGACAAGTCCAAGAGACCCAGTACTTC
d_gene: .
j_gene: TRBJ2-5
abundance: .
v_gene: TRBV7-9

CDR3aa: CASSLVASGRADTQYF
CDR3nt: TGTGCCAGCAGCTTAGTGGCTAGCGGGAGGGCAGATACGCAGTATTTT
d_gene: TRBD2
j_gene: TRBJ2-3
abundance: .
v_gene: TRBV7-6

CDR3aa: CASSSDNISEAFF
CDR3nt: TGTGCCAGCAGCTCGGACAATATCTCTGAAGCTTTCTTT
d_gene: .
j_gene: TRBJ1-1
abundance: .
v_gene: TRBV5-4

CDR3aa: CASSSGSEQYF
CDR3nt: TGTGCCAGCAGCTCTGGGTCCGAGCAGTACTTC
d_gene: .
j_gene: TRBJ2-7
abundance: once
v_gene: TRBV5-6

CDR3aa: CAILFPNTGELFF
CDR3nt: TGTGCCATTTTATTCCCGAACACCGGGGAGCTGTTTTTT
d_gene: .
j_gene: TRBJ2-2
abundance: .
v_gene: TRBV10-3

CDR3aa: CASRGEGPRGELFF
CDR3nt: TGTGCCAGCAGGGGGGAGGGCCCTCGCGGGGAGCTGTTTTTT
d_gene: TRBD2
j_gene: TRBJ2-2
abundance: once
v_gene: TRBV6-6

CDR3aa: CASSPPLAAYNEQFF
CDR3nt: TGTGCCAGCAGCCCCCCCCTAGCGGCCTACAATGAGCAGTTCTTC
d_gene: TRBD2
j_gene: TRBJ2-1
abundance: .
v_gene: TRBV7-9

CDR3aa: CASSSRGDIQYF
CDR3nt: TGTGCCAGCAGTTCCAGGGGGGACATTCAGTACTTC
d_gene: .
j_gene: TRBJ2-4
abundance: .
v_gene: TRBV27

CDR3aa: CASSIPNPWGAQVRENYNEQFF
CDR3nt: TGTGCCAGCAGTATACCCAACCCGTGGGGGGCGCAGGTCCGTGAAAACTACAATGAGCAGTTCTTC
d_gene: .
j_gene: TRBJ2-1
abundance: .
v_gene: TRBV28

CDR3aa: CASSQPPGTPDVAGGYEQYF
CDR3nt: TGCGCCAGCAGTCAACCTCCCGGGACACCGGACGTTGCGGGGGGCTACGAGCAGTACTTC
d_gene: TRBD2
j_gene: TRBJ2-7
abundance: .
v_gene: TRBV23-1

CDR3aa: CASSNGVGVALSTDTQYF
CDR3nt: TGTGCCAGCAGCAATGGGGTCGGGGTTGCCCTAAGCACAGATACGCAGTATTTT
d_gene: .
j_gene: TRBJ2-3
abundance: .
v_gene: TRBV27

CDR3aa: CASSLESTDTQYF
CDR3nt: TGTGCCAGCAGCTTAGAAAGCACAGATACGCAGTATTTT
d_gene: .
j_gene: TRBJ2-3
abundance: .
v_gene: TRBV7-8

CDR3aa: CASSQEERSNTEAFF
CDR3nt: TGCGCCAGCAGCCAAGAGGAGCGGTCTAACACTGAAGCTTTCTTT
d_gene: .
j_gene: TRBJ1-1
abundance: .
v_gene: TRBV4-1

CDR3aa: CASSLSLAPEQYF
CDR3nt: TGTGCCAGCAGCTTAAGTCTGGCGCCGGAGCAGTACTTC
d_gene: .
j_gene: TRBJ2-7
abundance: .
v_gene: TRBV7-9

CDR3aa: CASSEAWGKSTEAFF
CDR3nt: TGTGCCAGCAGTGAAGCGTGGGGTAAGAGCACTGAAGCTTTCTTT
d_gene: .
j_gene: TRBJ1-1
abundance: .
v_gene: TRBV6-1

CDR3aa: CASSEGEWVQYF
CDR3nt: TGTGCCAGCAGTGAAGGGGAATGGGTCCAGTACTTC
d_gene: .
j_gene: TRBJ2-5
abundance: .
v_gene: TRBV25-1

CDR3aa: CASSSARVRLVETQYF
CDR3nt: TGTGCCAGCAGCTCCGCCCGGGTTAGGCTGGTGGAGACCCAGTACTTC
d_gene: .
j_gene: TRBJ2-5
abundance: .
v_gene: TRBV7-2

CDR3aa: CASTKDGELFF
CDR3nt: TGTGCCAGCACGAAGGACGGGGAGCTGTTTTTT
d_gene: .
j_gene: TRBJ2-2
abundance: .
v_gene: TRBV25-1

CDR3aa: CASSQGVTYTDTQYF
CDR3nt: TGTGCCAGCAGCCAAGGGGTGACGTACACAGATACGCAGTATTTT
d_gene: .
j_gene: TRBJ2-3
abundance: .
v_gene: TRBV14

CDR3aa: CASSTSSGRANQPQHF
CDR3nt: TGTGCCAGTAGTACCTCGTCGGGAAGGGCTAATCAGCCCCAGCATTTT
d_gene: .
j_gene: TRBJ1-5
abundance: .
v_gene: TRBV19

CDR3aa: CASTDSYNEQFF
CDR3nt: TGTGCCAGCACGGACAGCTACAATGAGCAGTTCTTC
d_gene: .
j_gene: TRBJ2-1
abundance: few
v_gene: TRBV18

CDR3aa: CASSPSPGYGLNYGYTF
CDR3nt: TGTGCCAGCAGCCCTAGCCCAGGGTATGGTTTAAACTATGGCTACACCTTC
d_gene: .
j_gene: TRBJ1-2
abundance: .
v_gene: TRBV9

CDR3aa: CASSLDRGQGSYGYTF
CDR3nt: TGTGCCAGCAGCTTAGATCGTGGACAGGGCTCCTATGGCTACACCTTC
d_gene: TRBD1
j_gene: TRBJ1-2
abundance: .
v_gene: TRBV7-9

CDR3aa: CASLDYRQNTGELFF
CDR3nt: TGCGCCAGCCTCGACTACCGACAGAACACCGGGGAGCTGTTTTTT
d_gene: .
j_gene: TRBJ2-2
abundance: .
v_gene: TRBV10-2

CDR3aa: CASSHKGLPYNEQFF
CDR3nt: TGTGCCAGCAGCCACAAGGGACTACCCTACAATGAGCAGTTCTTC
d_gene: TRBD2
j_gene: TRBJ2-1
abundance: .
v_gene: TRBV7-9

CDR3aa: CAISESGMPYEQYF
CDR3nt: TGTGCCATCAGTGAGTCGGGAATGCCCTACGAGCAGTACTTC
d_gene: .
j_gene: TRBJ2-7
abundance: .
v_gene: TRBV10-3

CDR3aa: CASSLGTPWGGTQYF
CDR3nt: TGTGCCAGCAGCTTAGGCACCCCCTGGGGAGGGACCCAGTACTTC
d_gene: .
j_gene: TRBJ2-5
abundance: few
v_gene: TRBV7-9

CDR3aa: CASSSTSLVSYEQYF
CDR3nt: TGTGCCAGCAGCTCGACTAGCCTCGTATCCTACGAGCAGTACTTC
d_gene: TRBD2
j_gene: TRBJ2-7
abundance: .
v_gene: TRBV7-9

CDR3aa: CASSLLGGSTGELFF
CDR3nt: TGTGCCAGCAGTTTATTAGGAGGGTCCACCGGGGAGCTGTTTTTT
d_gene: .
j_gene: TRBJ2-2
abundance: .
v_gene: TRBV27

CDR3aa: CASSPLRGAANEQFF
CDR3nt: TGTGCCAGCAGCCCATTGAGGGGGGCCGCCAATGAGCAGTTCTTC
d_gene: .
j_gene: TRBJ2-1
abundance: .
v_gene: TRBV5-4

CDR3aa: CASSQPAGGGRKTQYF
CDR3nt: TGTGCCAGCAGTCAACCAGCGGGAGGGGGCAGGAAGACCCAGTACTTC
d_gene: TRBD2
j_gene: TRBJ2-5
abundance: .
v_gene: TRBV9

CDR3aa: CASREGASSSYEQYF
CDR3nt: TGTGCCAGCAGGGAGGGAGCGTCAAGCTCCTACGAGCAGTACTTC
d_gene: .
j_gene: TRBJ2-7
abundance: .
v_gene: TRBV2

CDR3aa: CASSPRPGDTEAFF
CDR3nt: TGCGCCAGCAGCCCGCGACCAGGGGACACTGAAGCTTTCTTT
d_gene: .
j_gene: TRBJ1-1
abundance: .
v_gene: TRBV5-1